This T cell receptor (beta chain) was obtained from a study of tumor-infiltrating lymphocytes in primary liver carcinoma. For the study at large: Samples returned roughly 3.65 to 7.5 million productive TCRbeta reads, a yield that was similar across tissue types. General study points: A significantly higher top-250-clone fraction was found in tumors than in blood (p = 0.039). Lesser overlap characterized tumor-adjacent and tumor-blood pairs relative to tumor region pairs. Unsorted bulk sampling ruled out any CD4+ versus CD8+ repertoire comparison.

Researchers drew blood RNA from unsorted whole blood and extracted germline DNA as well. Germline V lookup: CDR1 MNHNS, CDR2 SASEGT. This CDR3 has 14 residues. A remark on this clonotype: The antigen remains undetermined.

Starting from around 0.45 ug of total RNA, TCR beta cDNA was produced with a primer in the constant region. Slightly modified ARM-PCR served as the procedure for the TCR beta libraries. These libraries came from three rounds of nested multiplex PCR. Rounds one and two of PCR, each of 10 cycles, were primed with TRBV1-TRBV30 forward primers and a C-beta reverse primer. One entry per CDR3 protein results from TCRdb running MiXCR on the multiplex PCR reads. Among 310,000 or so distinct CDR3 sequences, 58% were seen once, and the ten largest hold about a sixth. The TCR comes from a woman in her thirties with primary liver carcinoma and hepatitis B virus infection. Specimen: peripheral blood. V usage is TRBV6-1 and J usage is TRBJ1-1; D is unclear. CDR3 loop: CVSTKNWGNTEAFF. The CDR3 nucleotides are TGTGTCAGTACCAAGAATTGGGGAAACACTGAAGCTTTCTTT.